What follows are 24 T cell receptor beta chains derived from one specimen sequenced in a study of blood T cell repertoires in COVID-19. TCRdb keeps only in-frame clones here, not all; method: immunoSEQ multiplex PCR. The sample lists around 260,000 clones, 70% to 90% occurring once. The sample consisted of peripheral blood. The source of these receptors is a man aged 55 to 69 who had recovered from COVID-19.

This clone was detected only once. The chain links TRBV5-1 to TRBJ1-1; TRBD1 matches 9 bases. V gave up 3 bases and J gave up 7 bases; unmatched junction bases: 7. Germline V gene sequence: CDR1 SGHRS, CDR2 YFSETQ. The CDR3 is 14 residues long. The CDR3 region is CASSSHRGRVEAFF. DNA for the CDR3: TGCGCCAGCAGCTCTCACAGGGGGCGGGTTGAAGCTTTCTTT.

V gene TRBV18 combines with J gene TRBJ2-5; D is possibly TRBD1 (6 bases). V was shortened by 6 bases and J by 2 bases, with 16 bases between the two germline ends. Per the germline V gene, CDR1 is KGHSH and CDR2 is LQKENI. The CDR3 is made up of 15 amino acids. CDR3 protein: CASSPFMRGQETQYF. In DNA form, the CDR3 reads TGTGCCAGCTCCCCTTTTATGAGGGGGCAAGAGACCCAGTACTTC.

In nucleotides, the CDR3 is TGTGCCAGTCGGGATCAGGAGAATCTTAGCAATCAGCCCCAGCATTTT. Translated, it gives CASRDQENLSNQPQHF. J is TRBJ1-5 and V is TRBV19; D not resolved. The CDR3 extends over 16 amino acids. The germline CDR1 and CDR2 sequences are LNHDA and SQIVND (reference sequence). The germline V and J ends were trimmed by 8 bases and 0 bases, with 17 bases remaining between them. Variable domain in full (rest from reference TRBV19 and TRBJ1-5): DGGITQSPKYLFRKEGQNVTLSCEQNLNHDAMYWYRQDPGQGLRLIYYSQIVNDFQKGDIAEGYSVSREKKESFPLTVTSAQKNPTAFYLCASRDQENLSNQPQHFGDGTRLSIL.

The chain uses TRBV5-1 and TRBJ2-2; 7 bases match TRBD1. Germline V gene data show CDR1 as SGHRS and CDR2 as YFSETQ. V lost 1 base to trimming and J lost 2 bases; unmatched junction nucleotides: 2. CDR3 length: 15 amino acids. The CDR3 spells CASSLTGDNTGELFF. CDR3 DNA: TGCGCCAGCAGCTTGACAGGGGATAACACCGGGGAGCTGTTTTTT.

This chain links TRBV27 with TRBJ2-7; 7 nucleotides match TRBD1. Germline CDR1 and CDR2: MNHEY and SMNVEV (reference sequence). With V trimmed by 9 bases and J by 1 base, 9 bases remained unmatched. This CDR3 is 14 amino acids long. DNA of the CDR3: TGTGCCAGTGGTGCTGGCAGGGGGTCCTACGAGCAGTACTTC. Residues: CASGAGRGSYEQYF.

This clone appeared a single time. CDR3 region: CASSVGAGDIQYF. The CDR3 DNA reads TGTGCCAGCAGCGTAGGGGCAGGGGACATTCAGTACTTC. The chain has TRBV9 and TRBJ2-4; a weak D match, TRBD1 (6 bases). The CDR3 spans 13 residues. V dropped 0 bases and J dropped 8 bases, with 9 bases sitting between them. Germline CDR1 is SGDLS and CDR2 is YYNGEE. The full variable domain, its missing parts supplied by reference TRBV9 and TRBJ2-4, is DSGVTQTPKHLITATGQRVTLRCSPRSGDLSVYWYQQSLDQGLQFLIQYYNGEERAKGNILERFSAQQFPDLHSELNLSSLELGDSALYFCASSVGAGDIQYFGAGTRLSVL.

In its sample, this clone was seen once. The genes are TRBV5-4 and TRBJ1-2; TRBD1 might be the D (6 bases). This CDR3 has 14 residues. V dropped 0 bases and J dropped 4 bases, with 10 bases sitting between them. The V gene's germline CDR1 is SGHNT and CDR2 YYREEE (reference sequence). The CDR3 DNA is TGTGCCAGCAGCTTGGGACAGGCAGTCTATGGCTACACCTTC. It is translated as CASSLGQAVYGYTF.

The CDR3 spells CASSATGTGVRGNQPQHF. The CDR3 DNA reads TGTGCCAGCAGTGCAACCGGGACAGGGGTGAGGGGCAATCAGCCCCAGCATTTT. This chain uses TRBV6-2 or TRBV6-3 with TRBJ1-5, with 10 bases aligning to TRBD1. The V gene's germline CDR1 is MNHEY and CDR2 SVGEGT. V was clipped by 5 bases and J by 2 bases; unmatched bases: 12. This CDR3 is 18 amino acids long.

This clone was seen a few times. This chain connects TRBV13 to TRBJ2-3, with TRBD2 as a possible D gene (5 bases). This CDR3 has 16 residues. Germline CDR1 and CDR2: PRHDT and FYEKMQ (reference sequence). Deletions cut 4 bases from V and 5 bases from J, with 19 bases between. The CDR3 region is CASSSEALVMVDTQYF. CDR3 nucleotide sequence: TGTGCCAGCAGCTCGGAGGCATTAGTGATGGTAGATACGCAGTATTTT.

The chain joins TRBV21-1 to TRBJ2-7; the DNA was not used to check the table's D call, TRBD2. TRBV21-1 represents a pseudogene. There are 19 residues in the CDR3. The CDR3 DNA reads TGTGCCAGCAGCACATCGACTCGACTAGCGGGACTTCCTAAGGGGGAGCAGTACTTC. It translates to CASSTSTRLAGLPKGEQYF.

The CDR3 nucleotides are TGTGCCAGCAGCTTAATAGCGGGGGGGCCAAGGAATGAGCAGTTCTTC. Its translation: CASSLIAGGPRNEQFF. V usage is TRBV7-3 and J usage is TRBJ2-1; 11 bases match TRBD2. Germline values: CDR1 SGHTA, CDR2 FQGTGA. The CDR3 is 16 residues long. With V trimmed by 1 base and J by 7 bases, 6 bases remained unmatched.

This clone was counted once. The chain joins TRBV15 to TRBJ1-3; 7 bases are shared with TRBD1. V dropped 5 bases and J dropped 0; count of bases not matched to a gene: 4. Germline-derived CDR1 and CDR2 are LNHNV and YYDKDF (reference sequence). The CDR3 runs 15 residues. CDR3 protein: CATSAGQPSGNTIYF. In DNA, the CDR3 is TGTGCCACCAGCGCGGGACAGCCCTCTGGAAACACCATATATTTT. Variable domain in full (rest from reference TRBV15 and TRBJ1-3): DAMVIQNPRYQVTQFGKPVTLSCSQTLNHNVMYWYQQKSSQAPKLLFHYYDKDFNNEADTPDNFQSRRPNTSFCFLDIRSPGLGDTAMYLCATSAGQPSGNTIYFGEGSWLTVV.

The rearrangement joins TRBV19 to TRBJ1-3; the match to TRBD1 covers 7 bases. Germline V gene lookup returns CDR1 LNHDA and CDR2 SQIVND (reference sequence). Trimming cost V 5 bases and J 2 bases; bases outside gene matches: 9. The CDR3 is 16 amino acids. The CDR3 loop is CASSVYRDSTGNTIYF. CDR3 sequence (DNA): TGTGCCAGTAGTGTGTACCGGGACAGCACTGGAAACACCATATATTTT.

This rearrangement joins TRBV9 to TRBJ2-5, with TRBD2 identical over 11 bases. This CDR3 has 17 amino acids. The J segment lost 2 bases and the V segment lost 0 bases, leaving 6 bases of the junction unmatched. Germline loops: CDR1 SGDLS, CDR2 YYNGEE. The CDR3 loop reads CASSVGLAGGPQETQYF. The CDR3 region has the DNA TGTGCCAGCAGCGTAGGGCTAGCGGGGGGACCACAAGAGACCCAGTACTTC.

The genes are TRBV6-5 and TRBJ1-5; D is possibly TRBD1 (6 bases). The germline V gene encodes CDR1 MNHEY and CDR2 SVGAGI. Trimming stripped 6 bases from V and 1 base from J, with 13 bases between. The CDR3 runs to 15 residues. CDR3 nucleotides: TGTGCCAGCAGGGGGGGGCAGGTGAGCAATCAGCCCCAGCATTTT. Residues: CASRGGQVSNQPQHF.

This clone was counted ten times or more. The genes are TRBV11-2 and TRBJ2-4; D is ambiguous. The CDR3 runs 14 residues. The V gene lost 4 bases and the J gene lost 0 bases, with 7 bases spanning the gap. Germline assignment: CDR1 SGHAT and CDR2 FQNNGV. The CDR3 coding sequence is TGTGCCAGCAGCTCCAGATTAGCCAAAAACATTCAGTACTTC. As protein: CASSSRLAKNIQYF.

This sequence joins TRBV5-4 and TRBJ2-5; D possibly corresponds to TRBD1 (6 bases). With 4 bases removed from V and 5 bases from J, the gap between germline ends came to 15 bases. Germline CDR1 reads SGHNT; CDR2 reads YYREEE (reference sequence). The CDR3 loop spans 14 amino acids. CDR3 residues: CASSNDRRTETQYF. Here the CDR3 DNA reads TGTGCCAGCAGCAATGACAGGCGCACGGAGACCCAGTACTTC.

This chain links TRBV9 with TRBJ1-3; tentative D call: TRBD1 (5 bases). Germline V gene sequence: CDR1 SGDLS, CDR2 YYNGEE. The V end lost 0 bases, the J end lost 0 bases, and 10 bases lay between the germline ends. The CDR3 runs to 16 residues. The CDR3 DNA reads as TGTGCCAGCAGCGTAGGGGGACTCAGCTCTGGAAACACCATATATTTT. This sequence encodes CASSVGGLSSGNTIYF. Full variable domain (outside the CDR3, taken from reference TRBV9 and TRBJ1-3): DSGVTQTPKHLITATGQRVTLRCSPRSGDLSVYWYQQSLDQGLQFLIQYYNGEERAKGNILERFSAQQFPDLHSELNLSSLELGDSALYFCASSVGGLSSGNTIYFGEGSWLTVV.

The rearrangement uses TRBV12-3 or TRBV12-4 and TRBJ2-4, with TRBD2 matching over 11 bases. This CDR3 is built from 13 residues. V lost 11 bases, J lost 7 bases, and 7 bases stayed unmatched. CDR3 sequence: CAVGTSGENIQYF. CDR3 sequence (DNA): TGTGCCGTCGGGACTAGCGGAGAGAACATTCAGTACTTC.

This chain joins TRBV10-1 and TRBJ1-2, with unresolved D. V lost 10 bases and J lost 2, with 14 bases in between. Germline V gene sequence: CDR1 WNHNN, CDR2 SYGVQD (reference sequence). CDR3 size: 13 residues. CDR3 bases: TGCGCCACCTCAGAACAGCCCAACTATGGCTACACCTTC. Amino acids: CATSEQPNYGYTF.

This chain links TRBV5-8 with TRBJ2-5; D is possibly TRBD2 (7 bases). The V and J ends lost 0 bases and 1 base respectively, with 13 bases between them. The CDR3 is made up of 16 amino acids. Germline V gives CDR1 SGHTS, CDR2 YDEGEE. The CDR3 nucleotides read TGTGCCAGCAGCTTGGGGCGGGGGCTGATCCAAGAGACCCAGTACTTC. Protein sequence: CASSLGRGLIQETQYF.

This chain links TRBV7-2 with TRBJ2-2, with D possibly matching TRBD2 (6 bases). The CDR3 spans 16 residues. The V and J ends lost 6 bases and 0 bases respectively, with 14 bases between them. CDR1 is SGHTA, CDR2 FQGNSA, per germline. The DNA of the CDR3 is TGTGCCAGCAGAAAAGGCGGGGTCGCGAACACCGGGGAGCTGTTTTTT. This codes for CASRKGGVANTGELFF.

V is TRBV5-1 and J is TRBJ2-2, with D possibly being TRBD2 (5 bases). Germline V gives CDR1 SGHRS, CDR2 YFSETQ. The CDR3 sequence is 13 residues long. V lost 0 bases to trimming and J lost 7 bases, with 7 bases between them. CDR3 DNA sequence: TGCGCCAGCAGCTTGGGCGGAGGCGGGGAGCTGTTTTTT. This sequence encodes CASSLGGGGELFF.

The chain uses TRBV7-9 and TRBJ1-5; 8 nucleotides match TRBD1. Germline CDR1 and CDR2: SEHNR and FQNEAQ (reference sequence). The CDR3 consists of 15 residues. With 5 bases clipped from V and 6 bases from J, the junction kept 9 bases outside the gene matches. The CDR3 nucleotides are TGTGCCAGCAGCCCGCTGACAGGGGTGGGTCAGCCCCAGCATTTT. Translated, it gives CASSPLTGVGQPQHF.